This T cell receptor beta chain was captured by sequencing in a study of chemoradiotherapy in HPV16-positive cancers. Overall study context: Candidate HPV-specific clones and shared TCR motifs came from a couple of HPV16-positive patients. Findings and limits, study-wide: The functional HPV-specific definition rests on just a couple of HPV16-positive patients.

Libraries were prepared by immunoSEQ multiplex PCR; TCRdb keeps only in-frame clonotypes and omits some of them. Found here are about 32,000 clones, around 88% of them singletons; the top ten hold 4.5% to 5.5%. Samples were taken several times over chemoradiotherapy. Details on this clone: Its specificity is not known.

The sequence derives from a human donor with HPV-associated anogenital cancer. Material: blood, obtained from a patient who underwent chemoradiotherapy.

The CDR3 reads CASRRGPSYEQYF. The CDR3 nucleotides are TGTGCCAGCCGACGGGGTCCCTCCTACGAGCAGTACTTC. The chain has TRBV2 and TRBJ2-7; tentatively, D is TRBD2 (5 bases). There are 13 residues in the CDR3. Germline V gene lookup returns CDR1 SNHLY and CDR2 FYNNEI. The ends were cut back, 8 bases at V and 0 bases at J, with 11 bases in the middle.